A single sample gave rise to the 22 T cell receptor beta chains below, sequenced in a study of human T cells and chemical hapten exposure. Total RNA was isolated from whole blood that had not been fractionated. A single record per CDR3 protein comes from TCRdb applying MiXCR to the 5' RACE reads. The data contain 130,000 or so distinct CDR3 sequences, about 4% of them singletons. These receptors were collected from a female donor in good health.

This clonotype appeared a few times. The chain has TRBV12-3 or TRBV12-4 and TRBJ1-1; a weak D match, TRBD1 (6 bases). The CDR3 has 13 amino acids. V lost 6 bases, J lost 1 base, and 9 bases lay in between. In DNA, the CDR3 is TGTGCCAGCAGCAGACAGGCGAACACTGAAGCTTTCTTT. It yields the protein CASSRQANTEAFF.

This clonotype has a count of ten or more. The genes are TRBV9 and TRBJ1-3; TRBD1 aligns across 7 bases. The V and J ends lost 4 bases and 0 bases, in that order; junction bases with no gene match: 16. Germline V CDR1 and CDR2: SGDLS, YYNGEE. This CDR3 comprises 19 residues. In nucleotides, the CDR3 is TGTGCCAGCAGCCCGAAGGGGGCTAGGGGCGGAAACTCTGGAAACACCATATATTTT. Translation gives CASSPKGARGGNSGNTIYF.

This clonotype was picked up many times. The CDR3 protein is CASSADHPTGETNTGELFF. The CDR3 nucleotides read TGTGCCAGCAGCGCCGATCACCCCACAGGGGAAACGAACACCGGGGAGCTGTTTTTT. The rearrangement links TRBV9 to TRBJ2-2, with 7 bases fitting TRBD1. Unmatched junction bases numbered 14, after V lost 3 bases and J lost 0 bases. Germline lookup yields CDR1 SGDLS and CDR2 YYNGEE. There are 19 residues in the CDR3.

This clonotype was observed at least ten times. CDR3 nucleotides: TGCAGCGTTGAAGATCCGGACAGGGCCGAGCAGTTCTTC. As protein: CSVEDPDRAEQFF. The chain is built from TRBV29-1 and TRBJ2-1; 8 bases map to TRBD1. Looked up from germline, CDR1 is SQVTM and CDR2 is ANQGSEA. The length of the CDR3 is 13 residues. Trimming took 0 bases from V and 10 from J; bases not matched to a gene: 5.

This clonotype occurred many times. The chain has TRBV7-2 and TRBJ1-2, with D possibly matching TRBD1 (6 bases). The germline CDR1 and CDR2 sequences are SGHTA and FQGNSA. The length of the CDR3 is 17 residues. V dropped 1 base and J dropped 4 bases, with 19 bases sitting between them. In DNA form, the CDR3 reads TGTGCCAGCAGCTTAGACAGGGATGGTAGTCGGGTCTATGGCTACACCTTC. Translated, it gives CASSLDRDGSRVYGYTF.

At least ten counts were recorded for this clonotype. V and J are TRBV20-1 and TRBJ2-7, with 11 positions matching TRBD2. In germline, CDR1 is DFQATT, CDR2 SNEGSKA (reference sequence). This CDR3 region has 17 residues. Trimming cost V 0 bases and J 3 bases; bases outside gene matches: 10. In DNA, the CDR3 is TGCAGTGCTAGAGATTTTAGCGGGGGGGCAGCTATCTACGAGCAGTACTTC. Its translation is CSARDFSGGAAIYEQYF.

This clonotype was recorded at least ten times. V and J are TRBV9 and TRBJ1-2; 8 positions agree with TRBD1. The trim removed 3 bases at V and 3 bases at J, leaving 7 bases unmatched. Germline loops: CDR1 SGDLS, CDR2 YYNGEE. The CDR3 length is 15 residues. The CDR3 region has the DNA TGTGCCAGCAGCGAGAGGACAGGGAATTACTATGGCTACACCTTC. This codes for CASSERTGNYYGYTF.

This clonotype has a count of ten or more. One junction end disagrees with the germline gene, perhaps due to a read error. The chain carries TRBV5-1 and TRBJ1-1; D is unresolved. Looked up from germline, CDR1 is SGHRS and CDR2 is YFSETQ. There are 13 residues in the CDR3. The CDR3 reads CASSRTENTEAFF. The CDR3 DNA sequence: TGTGCCAGCAGCCGTACAGAGAACACTGAAGCTTTCTTT.

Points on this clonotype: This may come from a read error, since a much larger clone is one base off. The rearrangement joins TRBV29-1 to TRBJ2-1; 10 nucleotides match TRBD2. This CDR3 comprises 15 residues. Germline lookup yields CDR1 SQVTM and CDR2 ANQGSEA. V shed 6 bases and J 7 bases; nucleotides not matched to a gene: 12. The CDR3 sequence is CSVTRNSGGSNEQFF. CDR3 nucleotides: TGCAGCGTGACTAGAAATAGCGGGGGGAGTAATGAGCAGTTCTTC.

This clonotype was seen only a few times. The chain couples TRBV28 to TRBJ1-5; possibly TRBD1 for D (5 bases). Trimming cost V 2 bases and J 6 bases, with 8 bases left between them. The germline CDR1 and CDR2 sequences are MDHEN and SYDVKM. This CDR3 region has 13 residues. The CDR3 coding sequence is TGTGCCAGCAGTTTAACGGGGCTTCAGCCCCAGCATTTT. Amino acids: CASSLTGLQPQHF.

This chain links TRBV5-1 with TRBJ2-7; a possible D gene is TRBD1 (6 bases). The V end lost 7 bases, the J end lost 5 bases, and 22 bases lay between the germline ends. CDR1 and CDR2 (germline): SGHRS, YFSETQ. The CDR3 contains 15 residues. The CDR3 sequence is CASAVATGRPDEQYF. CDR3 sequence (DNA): TGCGCCAGCGCCGTCGCGACAGGAAGACCCGACGAGCAGTACTTC. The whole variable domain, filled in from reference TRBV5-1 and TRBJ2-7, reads KAGVTQTPRYLIKTRGQQVTLSCSPISGHRSVSWYQQTPGQGLQFLFEYFSETQRNKGNFPGRFSGRQFSNSRSEMNVSTLELGDSALYLCASAVATGRPDEQYFGPGTRLTVT.

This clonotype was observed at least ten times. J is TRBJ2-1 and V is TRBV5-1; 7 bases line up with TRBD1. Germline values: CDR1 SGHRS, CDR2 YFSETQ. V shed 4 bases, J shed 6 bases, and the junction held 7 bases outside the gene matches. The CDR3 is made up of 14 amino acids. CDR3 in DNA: TGCGCCAGCAGCGCATACGGGACAGCCAATGAGCAGTTCTTC. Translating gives CASSAYGTANEQFF.

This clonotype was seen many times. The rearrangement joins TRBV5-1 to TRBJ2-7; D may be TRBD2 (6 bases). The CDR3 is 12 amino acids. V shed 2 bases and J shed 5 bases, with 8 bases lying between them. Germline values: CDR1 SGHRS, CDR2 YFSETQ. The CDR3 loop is CASSFPGDEQYF. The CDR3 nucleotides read TGCGCCAGCAGCTTCCCGGGGGACGAGCAGTACTTC.

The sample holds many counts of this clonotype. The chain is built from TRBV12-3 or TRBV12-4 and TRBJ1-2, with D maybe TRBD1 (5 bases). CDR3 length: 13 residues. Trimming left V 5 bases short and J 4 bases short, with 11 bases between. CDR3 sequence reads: CASSRGAGYGYTF. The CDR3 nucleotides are TGTGCCAGCAGTCGCGGGGCGGGCTATGGCTACACCTTC.

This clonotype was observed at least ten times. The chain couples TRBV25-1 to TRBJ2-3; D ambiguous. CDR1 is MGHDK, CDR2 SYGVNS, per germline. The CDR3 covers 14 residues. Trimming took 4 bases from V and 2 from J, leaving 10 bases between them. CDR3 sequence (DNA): TGTGCCAGCAGTGTAAGGGATGTCACAGATACGCAGTATTTT. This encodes CASSVRDVTDTQYF.

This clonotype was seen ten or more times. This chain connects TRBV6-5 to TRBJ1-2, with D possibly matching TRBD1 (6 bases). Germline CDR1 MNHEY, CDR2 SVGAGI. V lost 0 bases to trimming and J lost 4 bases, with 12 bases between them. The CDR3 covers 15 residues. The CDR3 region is CASSYSTKQGYGYTF. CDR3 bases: TGTGCCAGCAGTTACTCCACCAAACAGGGCTATGGCTACACCTTC.

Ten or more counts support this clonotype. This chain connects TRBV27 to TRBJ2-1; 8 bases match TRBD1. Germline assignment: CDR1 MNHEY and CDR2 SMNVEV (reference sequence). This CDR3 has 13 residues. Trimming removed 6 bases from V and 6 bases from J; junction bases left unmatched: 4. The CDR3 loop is CASRDREPNEQFF. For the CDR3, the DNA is TGTGCCAGCAGGGACAGGGAGCCCAATGAGCAGTTCTTC.

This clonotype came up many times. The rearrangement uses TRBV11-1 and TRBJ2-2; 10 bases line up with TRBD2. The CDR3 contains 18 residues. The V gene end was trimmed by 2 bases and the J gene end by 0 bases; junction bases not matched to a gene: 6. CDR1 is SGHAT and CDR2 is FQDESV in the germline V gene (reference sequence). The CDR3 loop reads CASSLRAGGYPNTGELFF. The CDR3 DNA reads TGTGCCAGCAGCTTACGAGCGGGGGGGTATCCGAACACCGGGGAGCTGTTTTTT.

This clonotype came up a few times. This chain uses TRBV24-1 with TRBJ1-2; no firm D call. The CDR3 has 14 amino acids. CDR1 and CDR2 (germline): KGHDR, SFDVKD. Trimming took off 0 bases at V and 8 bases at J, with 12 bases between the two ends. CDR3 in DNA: TGTGCCACCAGTGATTTGGGCCTCAATGTCGGCTACACCTTC. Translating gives CATSDLGLNVGYTF.

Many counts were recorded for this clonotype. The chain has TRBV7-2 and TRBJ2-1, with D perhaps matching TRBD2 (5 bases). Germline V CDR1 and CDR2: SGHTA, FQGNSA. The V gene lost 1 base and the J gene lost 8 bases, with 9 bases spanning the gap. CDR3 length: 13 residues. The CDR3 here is CASSLVFGDEQFF. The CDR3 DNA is TGTGCCAGCAGCTTAGTTTTCGGGGATGAGCAGTTCTTC.

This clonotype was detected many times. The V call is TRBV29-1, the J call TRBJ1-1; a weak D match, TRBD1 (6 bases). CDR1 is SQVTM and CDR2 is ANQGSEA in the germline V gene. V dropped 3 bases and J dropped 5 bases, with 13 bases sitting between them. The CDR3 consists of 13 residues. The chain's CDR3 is CSVDSRGWTEAFF. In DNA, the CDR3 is TGCAGCGTTGACAGCAGGGGTTGGACTGAAGCTTTCTTT.

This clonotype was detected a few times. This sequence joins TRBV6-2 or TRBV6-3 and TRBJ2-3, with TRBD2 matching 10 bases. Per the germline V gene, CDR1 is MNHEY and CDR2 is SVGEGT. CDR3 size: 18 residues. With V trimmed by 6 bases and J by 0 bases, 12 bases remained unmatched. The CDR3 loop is CASSGLAVRQTSTDTQYF. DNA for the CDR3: TGTGCCAGCAGCGGACTAGCGGTTCGCCAAACTAGCACAGATACGCAGTATTTT.